The rows below give T cell receptor beta chains drawn from one sample of a study of T-cell memory formation after mild COVID-19. TCRdb fed the 5' RACE reads into MiXCR, producing one record per CDR3 protein. The sample contains around 250,000 distinct CDR3 sequences, 15% to 20% of which appear only once. The sequencing sample was made of PBMCs or a T cell subset sorted from them (not recorded which). These TCRs come from a man aged 18 to 35 who had mild COVID-19 (a few samples of this study predate the infection). Cell type and time point are not known. The CDR3 runs from the conserved cysteine through the conserved F or W. Each record gives: J gene, clone size, D gene, V gene, CDR3 DNA, CDR3 protein. A D gene is named only where the DNA matches it firmly. The size entry is marked missing in some rows and otherwise reads once, few, many or a size class.

J: TRBJ1-1
size: few
D: NA
V: TRBV6-2/TRBV6-3
DNA: TGTGCCAGCAGTGAACAGGGTTTCACTGAAGCTTTCTTT
CDR3: CASSEQGFTEAFF

J: TRBJ1-2
size: few
D: NA
V: TRBV7-9
DNA: TGTGCCAGCAGCTCCCAAGGGGGGGATAACTATGGCTACACCTTC
CDR3: CASSSQGGDNYGYTF

J: TRBJ2-1
size: NA
D: TRBD2
V: TRBV6-1
DNA: TGTGCCAGCAGTCGCCAGGAGCGGGGCTTCAATGAGCAGTTCTTC
CDR3: CASSRQERGFNEQFF

J: TRBJ2-5
size: NA
D: NA
V: TRBV6-2/TRBV6-3
DNA: TGTGCCAGCAGTTACGCCCGGGTCCAAGAGACCCAGTACTTC
CDR3: CASSYARVQETQYF

J: TRBJ1-1
size: many
D: NA
V: TRBV12-3/TRBV12-4
DNA: TGTGCCAGCACCCTAGAGGGGTTACTGGAATATACTGAAGCTTTCTTT
CDR3: CASTLEGLLEYTEAFF

J: TRBJ2-3
size: NA
D: TRBD2
V: TRBV5-1
DNA: TGCGCCAGCAGCTTAGCGGGGGGCTTCACAGATACGCAGTATTTT
CDR3: CASSLAGGFTDTQYF

J: TRBJ1-1
size: few
D: NA
V: TRBV3-1
DNA: TGTGCCAGCAGCCATACCGGCAGGGCCCCTGAAGCTTTCTTT
CDR3: CASSHTGRAPEAFF

J: TRBJ2-7
size: once
D: TRBD2
V: TRBV5-4
DNA: TGTGCCAGCAGCTCCGCTGGACTAGCGGTCTACGAGCAGTACTTC
CDR3: CASSSAGLAVYEQYF

J: TRBJ1-3
size: few
D: NA
V: TRBV6-6
DNA: TGTGCCAGCAGTTACAATCAGCACTCTGGAAACACCATATATTTT
CDR3: CASSYNQHSGNTIYF

J: TRBJ1-1
size: few
D: NA
V: TRBV5-1
DNA: TGCGCCAGCAGCTTCGGCGGGGGGACGATGAACACTGAAGCTTTCTTT
CDR3: CASSFGGGTMNTEAFF

J: TRBJ1-2
size: many
D: NA
V: TRBV7-2
DNA: TGTGCCAGCAGCTTCTCCGGCTATGGCTACACCTTC
CDR3: CASSFSGYGYTF

J: TRBJ1-2
size: NA
D: NA
V: TRBV27
DNA: TGTGCCAGCAGTTTAGGCCGGTACTATGGCTACACCTTC
CDR3: CASSLGRYYGYTF

J: TRBJ1-3
size: many
D: NA
V: TRBV4-2
DNA: TGTGCCAGCAGCCAAGACCCGGGGAGCTCTGGAAACACCATATATTTT
CDR3: CASSQDPGSSGNTIYF

J: TRBJ1-1
size: NA
D: TRBD1
V: TRBV7-9
DNA: TGTGCCAGCGCGGACAGGGGTACTGAAGCTTTCTTT
CDR3: CASADRGTEAFF

J: TRBJ1-1
size: few
D: NA
V: TRBV2
DNA: TGTGCCAGCAATTCGGACAGAGGCACTGAAGCTTTCTTT
CDR3: CASNSDRGTEAFF

J: TRBJ2-2
size: NA
D: TRBD1
V: TRBV7-2
DNA: TGTGCCAGCAGCTCCGGGACAGGGCGCACCGGGGAGCTGTTTTTT
CDR3: CASSSGTGRTGELFF

J: TRBJ2-7
size: few
D: NA
V: TRBV27
DNA: TGTGCCAGCAGCCTGGGGGCCCAGGTGGGCGAGCAGTACTTC
CDR3: CASSLGAQVGEQYF

J: TRBJ1-6
size: NA
D: NA
V: TRBV14
DNA: TGTGCCAGCAGCTACAGGGTTAATTCACCCCTCCACTTT
CDR3: CASSYRVNSPLHF

J: TRBJ2-7
size: NA
D: NA
V: TRBV20-1
DNA: TGCAGTGCTAGAAAGGAATCCTACGAGCAGTACTTC
CDR3: CSARKESYEQYF

J: TRBJ2-2
size: NA
D: NA
V: TRBV7-2
DNA: TGTGCCAGCAGCTTATTCGGGGGGCGCGCCGGGGAGCTGTTTTTT
CDR3: CASSLFGGRAGELFF

J: TRBJ2-5
size: NA
D: TRBD2
V: TRBV29-1
DNA: TGCAGTGCTAGCGGGGGGCGTATCCAAGAGACCCAGTACTTC
CDR3: CSASGGRIQETQYF

J: TRBJ1-1
size: few
D: NA
V: TRBV6-5
DNA: TGTGCCAGCACCGAGCTCCCGACGGGTGAAGCTTTCTTT
CDR3: CASTELPTGEAFF

J: TRBJ2-1
size: few
D: NA
V: TRBV7-3
DNA: TGTGCCAGCAGCCCCGAGTACCTGGGCGAGCAGTTCTTC
CDR3: CASSPEYLGEQFF

J: TRBJ1-2
size: many
D: NA
V: TRBV11-2
DNA: TGTGCCAGCAGCTTAGCGGGGTTGCATGGCTACACCTTC
CDR3: CASSLAGLHGYTF

J: TRBJ2-4
size: NA
D: TRBD1
V: TRBV20-1
DNA: TGCAGTGCTAGCTCTATTAACAGGGGGCAGGACATTCAGTACTTC
CDR3: CSASSINRGQDIQYF

J: TRBJ2-4
size: NA
D: TRBD1
V: TRBV20-1
DNA: TGCAGTGCTAGAGATAGAAGGACAGGGGGCGCAAACATTCAGTACTTC
CDR3: CSARDRRTGGANIQYF

J: TRBJ2-3
size: few
D: NA
V: TRBV6-6
DNA: TGTGCCAGCAGTTCTAGCGCTAGCACAGATACGCAGTATTTT
CDR3: CASSSSASTDTQYF

J: TRBJ2-1
size: NA
D: NA
V: TRBV27
DNA: TGTGCCAGCAACGGCGGACGAAGGGAGCAGTTCTTC
CDR3: CASNGGRREQFF

J: TRBJ2-3
size: few
D: NA
V: TRBV5-6
DNA: TGTGCCAGCAGCGGCCGGTTCGGCGCCCTCACTGATACGCAGTATTTT
CDR3: CASSGRFGALTDTQYF

J: TRBJ2-3
size: few
D: NA
V: TRBV4-2
DNA: TGTGCCAGCAGCCAAGGGGACGGTAGCACAGATACGCAGTATTTT
CDR3: CASSQGDGSTDTQYF

J: TRBJ2-5
size: few
D: TRBD1
V: TRBV11-3
DNA: TGTGCCAGCAGCACCCGGGACAGTAAGAGAGAGACCCAGTACTTC
CDR3: CASSTRDSKRETQYF

J: TRBJ1-5
size: NA
D: TRBD1
V: TRBV4-3
DNA: TGCGCCAGCAGCCCCTTTGCAGGGGGCCCTCAGCCCCAGCATTTT
CDR3: CASSPFAGGPQPQHF

J: TRBJ2-7
size: NA
D: NA
V: TRBV4-3
DNA: TGCGCCAGCAGCCAATCCCGAATCTGGCTAAACGAGCAGTACTTC
CDR3: CASSQSRIWLNEQYF

J: TRBJ1-6
size: NA
D: TRBD1
V: TRBV11-2
DNA: TGTGCCAGCAGCGTGGGACAGGGGGCTCGTTCACCCCTCCACTTT
CDR3: CASSVGQGARSPLHF

J: TRBJ1-1
size: few
D: NA
V: TRBV7-2
DNA: TGTGCCAGCAGCTTAGGTGGGGGAGGGAACACTGAAGCTTTCTTT
CDR3: CASSLGGGGNTEAFF

J: TRBJ2-1
size: NA
D: NA
V: TRBV4-3
DNA: TGCGCCAGCAGCCCCATCCTCGGACGAGACTACAATGAGCAGTTCTTC
CDR3: CASSPILGRDYNEQFF

J: TRBJ2-5
size: NA
D: NA
V: TRBV10-2
DNA: TGCGCCAGCAGTGAGTCGCGGCAGATCCAAGAGACCCAGTACTTC
CDR3: CASSESRQIQETQYF

J: TRBJ2-3
size: NA
D: TRBD2
V: TRBV4-2
DNA: TGTGCCAGCAGCCAAGATCTTGCTAGCGGGGTTACTGATACGCAGTATTTT
CDR3: CASSQDLASGVTDTQYF

J: TRBJ2-1
size: few
D: NA
V: TRBV12-3/TRBV12-4
DNA: TGTGCCATCACTCTGTACCCCTACAATGAGCAGTTCTTC
CDR3: CAITLYPYNEQFF

J: TRBJ1-5
size: few
D: NA
V: TRBV5-1
DNA: TGCGCCAGCAGCTTGGGCCCACGCCGTGACTATAGCAATCAGCCCCAGCATTTT
CDR3: CASSLGPRRDYSNQPQHF

J: TRBJ2-3
size: few
D: NA
V: TRBV7-2
DNA: TGTGCCAGCAGCTACAGGGCAGATACGCAGTATTTT
CDR3: CASSYRADTQYF

J: TRBJ2-7
size: many
D: NA
V: TRBV6-5
DNA: TGTGCCAGCAGTTACTCGTCTCTGACAGGCCTCTACGAGCAGTACTTC
CDR3: CASSYSSLTGLYEQYF

J: TRBJ1-5
size: NA
D: NA
V: TRBV4-1
DNA: TGCGCCAGCAGCCAAGAAAGAGGTCAGCCCCAGCATTTT
CDR3: CASSQERGQPQHF

J: TRBJ2-7
size: NA
D: TRBD1
V: TRBV19
DNA: TGTGCCAGTAGTTCTCTCCGGACAGGGAGAGAGACCCGCTACGAGCAGTACTTC
CDR3: CASSSLRTGRETRYEQYF

J: TRBJ1-1
size: NA
D: TRBD1
V: TRBV12-3/TRBV12-4
DNA: TGTGCCAGCAGTTTGGGGGACAGGGAGGCGACTGAAGCTTTCTTT
CDR3: CASSLGDREATEAFF

J: TRBJ2-1
size: NA
D: NA
V: TRBV7-6
DNA: TGTGCCAGCAGCTTGCGGGTGCGAAATGAGCAGTTCTTC
CDR3: CASSLRVRNEQFF

J: TRBJ2-2
size: NA
D: NA
V: TRBV2
DNA: TGTGCCAGCAGTGTGTACAGCACCGGGGAGCTGTTTTTT
CDR3: CASSVYSTGELFF

J: TRBJ2-1
size: NA
D: NA
V: TRBV29-1
DNA: TGCAGCGCCACGGACAGCCCAAAATACAATGAGCAGTTCTTC
CDR3: CSATDSPKYNEQFF

J: TRBJ2-5
size: medium-sized
D: TRBD2
V: TRBV7-2
DNA: TGTGCCAGCAGCGGGAAGGGACTAGCGGGAGAGACCCAGTACTTC
CDR3: CASSGKGLAGETQYF